The next 23 T cell receptor beta chains were all read from a single sample in a study of T-cell memory formation after mild COVID-19. Via MiXCR, TCRdb re-called the 5' RACE reads, giving one row per CDR3 protein. The repertoire includes under 300,000 distinct CDR3 sequences, around 8% of them detected once, and roughly 23% sits in the top ten. Sequenced material: PBMCs or a T cell subset sorted from them (not recorded which). Source of these receptors: a young man who had mild COVID-19 (a few samples of this study predate the infection). Cell type and time point are not known.

This clonotype came up many times. V is TRBV3-1 and J is TRBJ2-3; no clear D gene. The V gene's germline CDR1 is LGHDT and CDR2 YNNKEL (reference sequence). V lost 2 bases and J lost 2, with 8 bases in between. The CDR3 consists of 14 residues. The DNA of the CDR3 is TGTGCCAGCAGCCAATCTCTCGCCACAGATACGCAGTATTTT. Protein sequence: CASSQSLATDTQYF.

This rearrangement joins TRBV5-1 to TRBJ1-4; D remains ambiguous. The CDR3 has 12 residues. From germline, CDR1 is SGHRS and CDR2 YFSETQ. The V end was cut by 4 bases, the J end by 2 bases, with 3 bases between. CDR3 nucleotides: TGCGCCAGCAGCAATACTAATGAAAAACTGTTTTTT. It encodes CASSNTNEKLFF.

The chain combines TRBV6-5 with TRBJ1-2, with 10 bases matching TRBD1. The CDR3 totals 15 residues. V lost 0 bases to trimming and J lost 8 bases; unmatched junction nucleotides: 6. Germline V gene sequence: CDR1 MNHEY, CDR2 SVGAGI. Here the CDR3 DNA reads TGTGCCAGCAGTTACTCGCGGACAGGGGGATCCGGCTACACCTTC. Residues: CASSYSRTGGSGYTF.

This clonotype was counted at least ten times. V usage is TRBV7-3 and J usage is TRBJ2-1, with 7 bases identical to TRBD1. The length of the CDR3 is 14 residues. CDR1 is SGHTA and CDR2 is FQGTGA in the germline V gene. Trimming took 2 bases from V and 9 from J; bases not matched to a gene: 7. CDR3 loop: CASSLYRQGAEQFF. CDR3 nucleotide sequence: TGTGCCAGCAGCTTATATAGACAGGGCGCTGAGCAGTTCTTC.

V usage is TRBV7-8 and J usage is TRBJ1-1, with D hard to call. Trimming shortened V by 1 base and J by 5 bases, and 23 bases separated the two germline ends. CDR3 length equals 18 residues. The germline V gene has CDR1 SGHVS and CDR2 FQNEAQ. The DNA of the CDR3 is TGTGCCAGCAGCTTAGGGCACCGGGATACCCTTTGGGAGACTGAAGCTTTCTTT. This translates into CASSLGHRDTLWETEAFF.

Only a few counts were recorded for this clonotype. This chain joins TRBV27 and TRBJ2-7, with a possible D match to TRBD2 (6 bases). Germline V gene data show CDR1 as MNHEY and CDR2 as SMNVEV (reference sequence). The V end lost 0 bases, the J end lost 2 bases, and 14 bases lay between the germline ends. The CDR3 consists of 16 residues. CDR3 bases: TGTGCCAGCAGTTTATCGCGCGGGGCCGGGACCTACGAGCAGTACTTC. Its translation: CASSLSRGAGTYEQYF.

This clonotype was seen only a few times. V is TRBV24-1 and J is TRBJ1-6, with a weak D call TRBD1 (5 bases). The CDR3 contains 15 residues. The V and J ends lost 4 bases and 7 bases respectively, with 13 bases between them. Looked up from germline, CDR1 is KGHDR and CDR2 is SFDVKD. CDR3 DNA sequence: TGTGCCACCAGTGACTCCGGGACGGCAAATTCACCCCTCCACTTT. Amino acids: CATSDSGTANSPLHF.

The sample holds a few counts of this clonotype. This rearrangement joins TRBV5-1 to TRBJ2-6; possible D gene TRBD1, 6 bases. The CDR3 spans 17 residues. The V and J ends lost 1 base and 1 base respectively, with 12 bases between them. CDR1 and CDR2 from the germline V gene are SGHRS and YFSETQ. The CDR3 spells CASSLSAQGSGANVLTF. The CDR3, as DNA: TGCGCCAGCAGCTTGTCAGCACAGGGATCTGGGGCCAACGTCCTGACTTTC.

This clonotype was recorded at least ten times. This rearrangement joins TRBV7-2 to TRBJ2-4, with D tentatively TRBD1 or TRBD2 (5 bases each). V gave up 6 bases and J gave up 9 bases, with 12 bases separating them. Germline V gives CDR1 SGHTA, CDR2 FQGNSA. The CDR3 is 12 amino acids. The CDR3 nucleotides are TGTGCCAGCAGTTGGGGGAGTGGCATTCAGTACTTC. This encodes CASSWGSGIQYF. The full variable domain, its missing parts supplied by reference TRBV7-2 and TRBJ2-4, is GAGVSQSPSNKVTEKGKDVELRCDPISGHTALYWYRQSLGQGLEFLIYFQGNSAPDKSGLPSDRFSAERTGGSVSTLTIQRTQQEDSAVYLCASSWGSGIQYFGAGTRLSVL.

In this sample, this clonotype turned up a few times. The chain couples TRBV7-3 to TRBJ2-2; D is perhaps TRBD2 (6 bases). Germline assignment: CDR1 SGHTA and CDR2 FQGTGA. The length of the CDR3 is 14 residues. Between the trimmed V and J ends, which lost 5 bases and 6 bases, there was a span of 13 bases. CDR3 protein: CASSRGGVAGELFF. Here the CDR3 DNA reads TGTGCCAGCAGCCGAGGCGGGGTAGCCGGGGAGCTGTTTTTT. Full variable domain (rest looked up from reference TRBV7-3 and TRBJ2-2): GAGVSQTPSNKVTEKGKYVELRCDPISGHTALYWYRQSLGQGPEFLIYFQGTGAADDSGLPNDRFFAVRPEGSVSTLKIQRTERGDSAVYLCASSRGGVAGELFFGEGSRLTVL.

This clonotype occurred many times. The chain uses TRBV11-2 and TRBJ1-1; D remains ambiguous. V was trimmed by 9 bases and J by 0 bases, leaving 8 bases between them. This CDR3 contains 12 residues. The germline CDR1 and CDR2 sequences are SGHAT and FQNNGV. The CDR3 reads CASGGLNTEAFF. DNA of the CDR3: TGTGCCAGTGGCGGCCTGAACACTGAAGCTTTCTTT. Using reference TRBV11-2 and TRBJ1-1 for the parts outside the CDR3, the full variable domain is EAGVAQSPRYKIIEKRQSVAFWCNPISGHATLYWYQQILGQGPKLLIQFQNNGVVDDSQLPKDRFSAERLKGVDSTLKIQPAKLEDSAVYLCASGGLNTEAFFGQGTRLTVV.

This sequence joins TRBV10-3 and TRBJ1-6; D uncertain. Per germline, CDR1 ENHRY and CDR2 SYGVKD. V was trimmed by 6 bases and J by 7 bases, leaving 10 bases between them. There are 13 residues in the CDR3. For the CDR3, the DNA is TGTGCCATCAGGGGTGTGGTGAATTCACCCCTCCACTTT. It is translated as CAIRGVVNSPLHF.

There are a few counts of this clonotype. The CDR3 region is CASSVMGSGANVLTF. In DNA, the CDR3 is TGTGCCAGCAGTGTGATGGGCTCTGGGGCCAACGTCCTGACTTTC. This chain links TRBV6-1 with TRBJ2-6; no clear D gene. The CDR3 covers 15 residues. V lost 4 bases, J lost 0 bases, and 7 bases lay in between. In germline, CDR1 is MNHNS, CDR2 SASEGT.

The DNA of the CDR3 is TGTGCCAGCAGCTTCACAGGGATGAACACCGGGGAGCTGTTTTTT. This encodes CASSFTGMNTGELFF. This sequence joins TRBV7-2 and TRBJ2-2; possibly TRBD1 for D (6 bases). V lost 3 bases to trimming and J lost 1 base, with 9 bases between them. Germline loops: CDR1 SGHTA, CDR2 FQGNSA. The CDR3 sequence is 15 residues long.

This clonotype was seen a few times. The rearrangement uses TRBV12-3 or TRBV12-4 and TRBJ1-1; D remains unclear. The CDR3 runs 15 residues. V was cut by 5 bases and J by 0 bases, with 13 bases left in between. CDR3 DNA sequence: TGTGCCAGCAGTCCTCCCACGCATCTGAACACTGAAGCTTTCTTT. Translated: CASSPPTHLNTEAFF.

As concerns this clonotype: A much larger clone sits a single nucleotide away, making a read error possible. The rearrangement joins TRBV7-9 to TRBJ2-3; 8 bases match TRBD1. V was clipped by 7 bases and J by 1 base; unmatched bases: 7. The germline gives CDR1 SEHNR, CDR2 FQNEAQ (reference sequence). The CDR3 is 15 amino acids. CDR3 nucleotide sequence: TGTGCCAGCATCTGGGGGACAGGCCGCACAGATACGCAGTATTTT. It encodes CASIWGTGRTDTQYF.

This clonotype was counted at least ten times. The V call is TRBV7-2, the J call TRBJ2-4; 8 bases fit TRBD2. After removal of 5 bases from V and 0 bases from J, the junction contained 9 bases not matched to a gene. This CDR3 has 17 residues. Germline assignment: CDR1 SGHTA and CDR2 FQGNSA. CDR3 coding DNA: TGTGCCAGCAGCCCGGGAGGGGCGGGGGCAGCCAAAAACATTCAGTACTTC. It yields the protein CASSPGGAGAAKNIQYF.

This clonotype was seen at least ten times. The rearrangement links TRBV10-2 to TRBJ2-2; no definite D call. The ends were cut back, 9 bases at V and 4 bases at J, with 12 bases in the middle. Germline assignment: CDR1 WSHSY and CDR2 SAAADI. CDR3 length equals 13 residues. CDR3 in amino acids: CASSRRGTGELFF. Here the CDR3 DNA reads TGCGCCAGTTCGCGGCGCGGCACCGGGGAGCTGTTTTTT.

This clonotype was recorded many times. The rearrangement links TRBV6-5 to TRBJ1-1; no clear D. Per the germline V gene, CDR1 is MNHEY and CDR2 is SVGAGI. Trimming took off 2 bases at V and 8 bases at J, with 15 bases between the two ends. This CDR3 is built from 14 residues. The CDR3 loop reads CASSYVFQSQEAFF. CDR3 nucleotides: TGTGCCAGCAGTTACGTCTTTCAGTCACAGGAAGCTTTCTTT.

This clonotype came up many times. V is TRBV7-2 and J is TRBJ2-5; D not resolved. Germline CDR1 SGHTA, CDR2 FQGNSA. The CDR3 contains 13 residues. The V gene lost 11 bases and the J gene lost 5 bases, with 18 bases spanning the gap. In DNA form, the CDR3 reads TGTGCCCCACGGCCGCTTCTGGCGGAGACCCAGTACTTC. Protein product: CAPRPLLAETQYF.

The chain joins TRBV5-1 to TRBJ1-6; 7 bases are shared with TRBD1. V shed 7 bases and J 5 bases; nucleotides not matched to a gene: 9. The CDR3 spans 15 residues. Germline loops: CDR1 SGHRS, CDR2 YFSETQ. CDR3 region: CASQLGGTDNSPLHF. CDR3 sequence (DNA): TGCGCCAGCCAGCTTGGAGGGACAGATAATTCACCCCTCCACTTT.

Only a few counts were recorded for this clonotype. V and J are TRBV5-6 and TRBJ2-5; D remains ambiguous. The CDR3 covers 13 residues. V lost 7 bases and J lost 4, with 14 bases in between. Germline values: CDR1 SGHDT, CDR2 YYEEEE. CDR3 amino acids: CASHPPGGETQYF. The CDR3 region has the DNA TGTGCCAGCCACCCCCCCGGCGGAGAGACCCAGTACTTC.

This clonotype has only a few counts. The gene calls are TRBV7-2 and TRBJ1-5; D not certain. Germline values: CDR1 SGHTA, CDR2 FQGNSA. This CDR3 spans 15 amino acids. The V end lost 3 bases, the J end lost 7 bases, and 16 bases lay between the germline ends. CDR3: CASSFRDGLGQPQHF. CDR3 sequence (DNA): TGTGCCAGCAGCTTTAGAGACGGGTTGGGGCAGCCCCAGCATTTT.